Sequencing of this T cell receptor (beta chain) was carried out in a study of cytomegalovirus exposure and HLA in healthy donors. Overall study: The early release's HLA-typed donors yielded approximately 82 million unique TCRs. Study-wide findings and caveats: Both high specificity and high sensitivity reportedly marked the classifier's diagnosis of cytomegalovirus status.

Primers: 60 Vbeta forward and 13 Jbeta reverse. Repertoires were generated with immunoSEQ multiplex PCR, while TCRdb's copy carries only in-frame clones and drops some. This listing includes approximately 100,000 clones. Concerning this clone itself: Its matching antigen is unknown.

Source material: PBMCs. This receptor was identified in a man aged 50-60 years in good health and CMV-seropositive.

The CDR3 DNA reads TGTGCCAGCAGCCCCGGGGGGACCCACTACAATGAGCAGTTCTTC. As protein: CASSPGGTHYNEQFF. This chain joins TRBV7-9 and TRBJ2-1, with 7 bases aligning to TRBD2. The CDR3 has 15 amino acids. With 5 bases clipped from V and 3 bases from J, the junction kept 7 bases outside the gene matches. CDR1 is SEHNR, CDR2 FQNEAQ, per germline (reference sequence).